The 12 T cell receptor beta chains reported below all come from one sample, sequenced in a study of blood T cell repertoires in COVID-19. Clones were read by immunoSEQ multiplex PCR, and TCRdb kept only the in-frame ones, dropping some. The table shows approximately 300,000 clones, with 90% occurring only once. The sequencing sample was made of peripheral blood. The receptor set was obtained from a woman aged 40 to 50 with COVID-19, enrolled during active disease.

This chain links TRBV27 with TRBJ1-6; maybe TRBD1 (5 bases). Germline V CDR1 and CDR2: MNHEY, SMNVEV (reference sequence). The V end was cut by 2 bases, the J end by 2 bases, with 10 bases between. The CDR3 is 16 amino acids. Written as DNA, the CDR3 is TGTGCCAGCAGTTTAATCAGGGTCGCCTATAATTCACCCCTCCACTTT. It codes for CASSLIRVAYNSPLHF.

The chain carries TRBV6-2 or TRBV6-3 and TRBJ2-3; maybe TRBD1 (6 bases). The CDR3 contains 15 residues. Germline CDR1 MNHEY, CDR2 SVGEGT. Deletions cut 2 bases from V and 2 bases from J, with 11 bases between. CDR3 region: CASSYRAGATDTQYF. In DNA form, the CDR3 reads TGTGCCAGCAGTTACAGGGCAGGGGCCACAGATACGCAGTATTTT.

This clone was observed once. The V and J genes are TRBV4-3 and TRBJ2-5; 10 nucleotides line up with TRBD1. The V and J ends lost 0 bases and 4 bases, in that order; junction bases with no gene match: 8. The germline V gene encodes CDR1 LGHNA and CDR2 YSLEER. This CDR3 comprises 17 residues. CDR3 loop: CASSQDLGQGNGETQYF. DNA for the CDR3: TGCGCCAGCAGCCAAGATCTGGGACAGGGGAATGGAGAGACCCAGTACTTC.

The chain recombines TRBV6-6 with TRBJ2-5; 12 bases match TRBD2. The CDR3 runs to 15 residues. Per the germline V gene, CDR1 is MNHNY and CDR2 is SVGAGI (reference sequence). The V segment lost 4 bases and the J segment 4 bases; nucleotides outside the gene matches: 4. The CDR3 region has the DNA TGTGCCAGCAGTTTACTAGCGGGGGGACCAGAGACCCAGTACTTC. The encoded protein is CASSLLAGGPETQYF.

This chain links TRBV4-2 with TRBJ2-1; D is ambiguous. Between the trimmed V and J ends, which lost 3 bases and 9 bases, there was a span of 9 bases. This CDR3 is 12 amino acids long. Per germline, CDR1 LGHNA and CDR2 YNFKEQ. CDR3 loop: CASSQRSTEQFF. The CDR3 DNA follows: TGTGCCAGCAGCCAGCGAAGTACTGAGCAGTTCTTC.

V is TRBV29-1 and J is TRBJ1-3; D is unresolved. Germline V gene lookup returns CDR1 SQVTM and CDR2 ANQGSEA. V was clipped by 3 bases and J by 4 bases, with 10 bases between them. The CDR3 loop spans 13 amino acids. The CDR3: CSVESAAGNTIYF. CDR3 nucleotide sequence: TGCAGCGTTGAGAGTGCCGCGGGAAACACCATATATTTT.

The chain carries TRBV11-2 and TRBJ2-2, with 14 nucleotides matching TRBD2. Germline V gene sequence: CDR1 SGHAT, CDR2 FQNNGV. The CDR3 has 19 amino acids. The ends lost 5 bases at V and 5 bases at J; junction bases unmatched: 13. In DNA, the CDR3 is TGTGCCAGCAGCCCGAGACTAGCGGGAGGGCCGGGGGCAACCGGGGAGCTGTTTTTT. It specifies CASSPRLAGGPGATGELFF.

This clone was observed a few times. V is TRBV19 and J is TRBJ2-3; 7 positions agree with TRBD2. The CDR3 loop spans 16 amino acids. Germline-derived CDR1 and CDR2 are LNHDA and SQIVND (reference sequence). V gave up 5 bases and J gave up 2 bases; unmatched junction bases: 10. CDR3 protein: CASSPPSGGDTDTQYF. As DNA, the CDR3 is TGTGCCAGTAGTCCCCCTAGCGGAGGGGACACAGATACGCAGTATTTT.

This clone showed up just a few times. This rearrangement joins TRBV6-1 to TRBJ1-5; weak D call: TRBD1 (6 bases). The CDR3 length is 14 residues. Trimming took off 0 bases at V and 7 bases at J, with 10 bases between the two ends. CDR1 is MNHNS and CDR2 is SASEGT in the germline V gene. CDR3 protein: CASSEAAGAQPQHF. CDR3 bases: TGTGCCAGCAGTGAAGCGGCAGGGGCCCAGCCCCAGCATTTT.

This chain connects TRBV7-2 to TRBJ1-2; a weak D match, TRBD1 (6 bases). Trimming cost V 6 bases and J 13 bases, with 15 bases left between them. The CDR3 extends over 11 amino acids. Germline values: CDR1 SGHTA, CDR2 FQGNSA. DNA of the CDR3: TGTGCCAGCAGGGTATGGGGGCCTCCCACCTTC. Its translation: CASRVWGPPTF. The full variable domain, completed using reference TRBV7-2 and TRBJ1-2, is GAGVSQSPSNKVTEKGKDVELRCDPISGHTALYWYRQSLGQGLEFLIYFQGNSAPDKSGLPSDRFSAERTGGSVSTLTIQRTQQEDSAVYLCASRVWGPPTFGSGTRLTVV.

This clone has just a few counts. The rearrangement uses TRBV28 and TRBJ1-2, with 11 positions matching TRBD1. This CDR3 is built from 14 residues. The germline gives CDR1 MDHEN, CDR2 SYDVKM. Unmatched junction bases numbered 5, after V lost 4 bases and J lost 7 bases. CDR3 sequence: CASSSRTGGFGYTF. The DNA for the CDR3 is TGTGCCAGCAGTTCTAGGACAGGGGGCTTTGGCTACACCTTC.

The table lists this clone with a count of one. CDR3: CASTQRGGTRAGELFF. The CDR3 region has the DNA TGTGCCAGCACCCAAAGGGGCGGGACGCGCGCCGGGGAGCTGTTTTTT. The chain links TRBV28 to TRBJ2-2, with D possibly being TRBD2 (6 bases). Germline V gives CDR1 MDHEN, CDR2 SYDVKM. Trimming took off 7 bases at V and 6 bases at J, with 21 bases between the two ends. The CDR3 has 16 amino acids. Based on the CDR3 plus reference TRBV28 and TRBJ2-2, the full variable domain is DVKVTQSSRYLVKRTGEKVFLECVQDMDHENMFWYRQDPGLGLRLIYFSYDVKMKEKGDIPEGYSVSREKKERFSLILESASTNQTSMYLCASTQRGGTRAGELFFGEGSRLTVL.